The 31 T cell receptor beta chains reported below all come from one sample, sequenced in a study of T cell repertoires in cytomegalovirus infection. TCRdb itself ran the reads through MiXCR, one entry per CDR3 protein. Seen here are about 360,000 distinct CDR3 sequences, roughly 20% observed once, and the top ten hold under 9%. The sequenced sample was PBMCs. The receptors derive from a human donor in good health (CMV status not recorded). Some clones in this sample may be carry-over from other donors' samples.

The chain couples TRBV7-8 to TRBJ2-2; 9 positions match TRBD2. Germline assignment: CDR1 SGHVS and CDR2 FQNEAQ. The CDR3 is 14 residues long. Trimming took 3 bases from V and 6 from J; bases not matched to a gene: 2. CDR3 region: CASSFSGSPGELFF. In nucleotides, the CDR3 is TGTGCCAGCAGCTTTAGCGGGAGCCCCGGGGAGCTGTTTTTT.

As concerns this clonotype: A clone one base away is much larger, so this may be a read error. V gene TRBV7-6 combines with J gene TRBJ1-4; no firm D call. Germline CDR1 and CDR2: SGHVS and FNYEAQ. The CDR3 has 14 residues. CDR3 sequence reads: CASSIRSTNETLFF. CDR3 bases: TGTGCCAGCAGCATCCGGTCAACTAATGAAACACTGTTTTTT.

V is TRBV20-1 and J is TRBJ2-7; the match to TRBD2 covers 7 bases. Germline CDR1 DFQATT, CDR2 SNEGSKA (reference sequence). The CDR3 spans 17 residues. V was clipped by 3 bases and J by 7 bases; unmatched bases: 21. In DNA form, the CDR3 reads TGCAGTGCTAGTTGTGTGGAGGGCGGGAGCCTCTTTTGGGAGCAGTACTTC. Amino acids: CSASCVEGGSLFWEQYF.

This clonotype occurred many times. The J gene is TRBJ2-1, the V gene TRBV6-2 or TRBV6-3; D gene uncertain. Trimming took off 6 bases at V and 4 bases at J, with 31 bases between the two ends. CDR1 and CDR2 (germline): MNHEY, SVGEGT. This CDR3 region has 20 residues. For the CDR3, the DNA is TGTGCCAGCAGCCCCATGGGGTCGAAGCAGACCAACCGAAAATACAATGAGCAGTTCTTC. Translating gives CASSPMGSKQTNRKYNEQFF.

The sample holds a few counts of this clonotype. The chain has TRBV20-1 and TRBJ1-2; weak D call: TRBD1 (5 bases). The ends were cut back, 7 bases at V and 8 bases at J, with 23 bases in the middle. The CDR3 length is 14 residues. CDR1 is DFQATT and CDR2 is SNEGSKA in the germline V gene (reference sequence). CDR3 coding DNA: TGCAGTGTTTCGGGACGGAGAAACATTGACGGCTACACCTTC. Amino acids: CSVSGRRNIDGYTF.

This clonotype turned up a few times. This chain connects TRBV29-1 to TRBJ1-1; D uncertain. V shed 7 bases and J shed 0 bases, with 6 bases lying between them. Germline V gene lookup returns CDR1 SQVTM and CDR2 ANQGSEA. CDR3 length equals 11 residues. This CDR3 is CSGVVNTEAFF. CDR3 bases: TGCAGCGGAGTTGTGAACACTGAAGCTTTCTTT.

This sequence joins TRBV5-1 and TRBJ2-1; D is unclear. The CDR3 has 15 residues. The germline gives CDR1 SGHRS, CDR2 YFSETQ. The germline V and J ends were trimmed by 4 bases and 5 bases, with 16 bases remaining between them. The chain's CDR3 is CASSPVSFGDNEQFF. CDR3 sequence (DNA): TGCGCCAGCAGCCCAGTGTCGTTCGGCGACAATGAGCAGTTCTTC.

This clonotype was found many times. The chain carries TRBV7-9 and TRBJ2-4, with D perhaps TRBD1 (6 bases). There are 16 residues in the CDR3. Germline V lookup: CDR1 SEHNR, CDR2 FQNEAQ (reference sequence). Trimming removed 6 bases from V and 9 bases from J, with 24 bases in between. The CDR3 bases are TGTGCCAGCAGTTTAACAGGGATGTTAGACCTTAGCATTCAGTACTTC. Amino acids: CASSLTGMLDLSIQYF.

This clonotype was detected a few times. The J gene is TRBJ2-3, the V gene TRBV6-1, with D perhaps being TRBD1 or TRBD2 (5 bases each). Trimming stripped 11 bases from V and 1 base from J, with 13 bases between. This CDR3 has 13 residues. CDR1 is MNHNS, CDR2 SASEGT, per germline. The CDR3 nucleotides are TGTGCCGAGGGGTCCGGGGGCACAGATACGCAGTATTTT. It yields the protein CAEGSGGTDTQYF.

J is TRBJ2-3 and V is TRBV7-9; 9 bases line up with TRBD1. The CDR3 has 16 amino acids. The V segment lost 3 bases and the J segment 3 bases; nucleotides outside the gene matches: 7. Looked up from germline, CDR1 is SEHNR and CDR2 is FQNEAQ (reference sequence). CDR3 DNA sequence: TGTGCCAGCAGCTTCCGGGACAGGGAGTGGACAGATACGCAGTATTTT. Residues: CASSFRDREWTDTQYF. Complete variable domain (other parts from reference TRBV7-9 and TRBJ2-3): DTGVSQNPRHKITKRGQNVTFRCDPISEHNRLYWYRQTLGQGPEFLTYFQNEAQLEKSRLLSDRFSAERPKGSFSTLEIQRTEQGDSAMYLCASSFRDREWTDTQYFGPGTRLTVL.

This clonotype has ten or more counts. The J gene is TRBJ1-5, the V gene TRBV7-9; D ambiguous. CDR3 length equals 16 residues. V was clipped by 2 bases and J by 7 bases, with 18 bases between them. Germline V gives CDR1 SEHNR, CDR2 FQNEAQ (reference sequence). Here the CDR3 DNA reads TGTGCCAGCAGCTTATCCCGCCCTTGGCGGAACCAGCCCCAGCATTTT. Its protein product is CASSLSRPWRNQPQHF.

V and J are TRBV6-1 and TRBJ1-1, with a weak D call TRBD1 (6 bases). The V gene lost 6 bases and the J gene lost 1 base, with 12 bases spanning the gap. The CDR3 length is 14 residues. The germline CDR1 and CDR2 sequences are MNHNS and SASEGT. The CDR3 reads CASRMTGTNTEAFF. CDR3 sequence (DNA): TGTGCCAGCAGGATGACAGGAACGAACACTGAAGCTTTCTTT.

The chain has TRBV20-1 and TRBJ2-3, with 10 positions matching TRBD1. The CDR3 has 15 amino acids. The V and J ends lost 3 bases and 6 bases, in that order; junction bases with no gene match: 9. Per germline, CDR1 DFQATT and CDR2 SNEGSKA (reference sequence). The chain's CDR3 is CSASVGTGAGDTQYF. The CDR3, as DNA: TGCAGTGCTAGTGTCGGGACAGGGGCGGGGGATACGCAGTATTTT.

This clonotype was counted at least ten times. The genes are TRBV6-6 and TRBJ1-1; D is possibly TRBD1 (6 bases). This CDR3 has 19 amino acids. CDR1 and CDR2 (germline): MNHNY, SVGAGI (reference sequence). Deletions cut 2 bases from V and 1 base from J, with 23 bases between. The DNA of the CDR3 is TGTGCCAGCAGTTACCCAGTAGGGGGGCCAGGGAGGGCGAACACTGAAGCTTTCTTT. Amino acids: CASSYPVGGPGRANTEAFF.

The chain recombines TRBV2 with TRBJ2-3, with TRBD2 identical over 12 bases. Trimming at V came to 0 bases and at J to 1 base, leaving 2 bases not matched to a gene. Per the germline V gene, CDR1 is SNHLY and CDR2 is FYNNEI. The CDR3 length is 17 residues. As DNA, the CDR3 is TGTGCCAGCAGTGAAGCCCTAGCGGGGGGGCGCACAGATACGCAGTATTTT. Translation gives CASSEALAGGRTDTQYF.

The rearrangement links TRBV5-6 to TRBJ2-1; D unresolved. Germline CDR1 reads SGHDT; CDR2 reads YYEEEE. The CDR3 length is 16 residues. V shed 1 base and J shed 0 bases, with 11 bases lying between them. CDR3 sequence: CASSLFGPPSYNEQFF. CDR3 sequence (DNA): TGTGCCAGCAGCTTGTTTGGGCCTCCCTCCTACAATGAGCAGTTCTTC. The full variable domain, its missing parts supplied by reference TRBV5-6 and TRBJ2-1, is DAGVTQSPTHLIKTRGQQVTLRCSPKSGHDTVSWYQQALGQGPQFIFQYYEEEERQRGNFPDRFSGHQFPNYSSELNVNALLLGDSALYLCASSLFGPPSYNEQFFGPGTRLTVL.

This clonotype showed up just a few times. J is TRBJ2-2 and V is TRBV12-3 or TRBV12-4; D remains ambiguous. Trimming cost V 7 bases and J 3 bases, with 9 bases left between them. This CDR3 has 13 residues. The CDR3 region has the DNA TGTGCCAGCAACTCGGGTCACACCGGGGAGCTGTTTTTT. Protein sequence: CASNSGHTGELFF.

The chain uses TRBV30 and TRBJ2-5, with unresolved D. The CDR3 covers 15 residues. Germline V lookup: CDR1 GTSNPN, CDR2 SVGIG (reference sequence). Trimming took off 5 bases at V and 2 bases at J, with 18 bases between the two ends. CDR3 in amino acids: CAWRDSRAWQETQYF. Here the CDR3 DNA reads TGTGCCTGGCGCGACTCTAGGGCTTGGCAAGAGACCCAGTACTTC. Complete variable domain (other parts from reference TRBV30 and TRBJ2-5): SQTIHQWPATLVQPVGSPLSLECTVEGTSNPNLYWYRQAAGRGLQLLFYSVGIGQISSEVPQNLSASRPQDRQFILSSKKLLLSDSGFYLCAWRDSRAWQETQYFGPGTRLLVL.

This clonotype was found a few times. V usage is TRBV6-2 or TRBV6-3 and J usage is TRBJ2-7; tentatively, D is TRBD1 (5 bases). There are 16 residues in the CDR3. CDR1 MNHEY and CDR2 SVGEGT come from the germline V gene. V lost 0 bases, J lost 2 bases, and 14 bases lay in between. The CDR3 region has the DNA TGTGCCAGCAGTTACTCGAATCCAGGGTTACCCTACGAGCAGTACTTC. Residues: CASSYSNPGLPYEQYF.

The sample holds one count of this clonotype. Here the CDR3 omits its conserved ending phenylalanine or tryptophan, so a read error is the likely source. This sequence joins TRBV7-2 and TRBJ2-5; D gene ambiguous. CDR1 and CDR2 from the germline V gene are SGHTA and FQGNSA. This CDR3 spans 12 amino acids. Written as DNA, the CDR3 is TGTGCCAGCAGCTTAGTTGGAGAGCCCCAGTACCTC. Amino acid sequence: CASSLVGEPQYL.

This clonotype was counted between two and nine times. The CDR3 DNA reads TGTGCCACCAGCAGCGGGACTAGCGGAGCTATTAACACCGGGGAGCTGTTTTTT. Its protein is CATSSGTSGAINTGELFF. The rearrangement uses TRBV15 and TRBJ2-2, with 11 bases identical to TRBD2. Germline V gene sequence: CDR1 LNHNV, CDR2 YYDKDF (reference sequence). The CDR3 totals 18 residues. The junction had 8 bases not matched to a gene; V was cut back by 3 bases and J by 2 bases.

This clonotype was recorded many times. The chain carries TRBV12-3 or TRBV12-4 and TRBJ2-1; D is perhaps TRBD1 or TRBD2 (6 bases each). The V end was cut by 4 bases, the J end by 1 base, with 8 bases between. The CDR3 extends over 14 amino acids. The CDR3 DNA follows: TGTGCCAGCAGTTCGGGGGCGTCCTACAATGAGCAGTTCTTC. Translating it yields CASSSGASYNEQFF.

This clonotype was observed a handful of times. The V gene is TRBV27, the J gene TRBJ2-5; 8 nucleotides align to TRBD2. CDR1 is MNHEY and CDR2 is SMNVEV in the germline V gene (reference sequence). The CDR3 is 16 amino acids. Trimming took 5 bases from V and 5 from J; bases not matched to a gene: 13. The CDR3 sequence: CASSKSGHPGGETQYF. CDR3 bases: TGTGCCAGCAGTAAATCCGGACACCCGGGAGGGGAGACCCAGTACTTC.

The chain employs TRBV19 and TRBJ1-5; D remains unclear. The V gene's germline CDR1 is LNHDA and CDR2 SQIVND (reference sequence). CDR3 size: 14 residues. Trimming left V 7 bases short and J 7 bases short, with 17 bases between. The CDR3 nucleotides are TGTGCCAGTACCAAGGGAAACGGCCTACAGCCCCAGCATTTT. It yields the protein CASTKGNGLQPQHF.

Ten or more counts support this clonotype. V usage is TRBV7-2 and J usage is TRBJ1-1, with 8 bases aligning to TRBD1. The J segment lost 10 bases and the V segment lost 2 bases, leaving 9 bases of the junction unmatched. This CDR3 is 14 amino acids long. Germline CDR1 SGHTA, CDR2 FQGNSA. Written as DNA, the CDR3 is TGTGCCAGCAGCTTAAGTCCCGGACAGGGACTAGCTTTCTTT. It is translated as CASSLSPGQGLAFF. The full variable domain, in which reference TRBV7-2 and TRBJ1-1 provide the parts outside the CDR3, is GAGVSQSPSNKVTEKGKDVELRCDPISGHTALYWYRQSLGQGLEFLIYFQGNSAPDKSGLPSDRFSAERTGGSVSTLTIQRTQQEDSAVYLCASSLSPGQGLAFFGQGTRLTVV.

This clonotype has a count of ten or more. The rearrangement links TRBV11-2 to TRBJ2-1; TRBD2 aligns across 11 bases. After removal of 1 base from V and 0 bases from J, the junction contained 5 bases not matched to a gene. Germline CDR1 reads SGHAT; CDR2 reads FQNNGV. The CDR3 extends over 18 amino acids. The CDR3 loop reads CASSLALAGGYSYNEQFF. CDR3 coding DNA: TGTGCCAGCAGCTTAGCCCTAGCGGGGGGTTACTCCTACAATGAGCAGTTCTTC.

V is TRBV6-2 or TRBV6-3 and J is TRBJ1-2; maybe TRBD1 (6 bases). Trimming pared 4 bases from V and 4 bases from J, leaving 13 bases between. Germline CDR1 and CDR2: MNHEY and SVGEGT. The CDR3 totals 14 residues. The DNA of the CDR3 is TGTGCCAGCAGTTCTCGGACAGCGGGCTATGGCTACACCTTC. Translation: CASSSRTAGYGYTF.

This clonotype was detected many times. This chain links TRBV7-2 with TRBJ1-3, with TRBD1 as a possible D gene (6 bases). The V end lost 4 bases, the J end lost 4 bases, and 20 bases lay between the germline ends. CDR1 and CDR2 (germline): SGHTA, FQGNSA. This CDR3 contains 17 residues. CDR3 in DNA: TGTGCCAGCAGCTCAGGACAGTTGTTGAGTTCGGGAAACACCATATATTTT. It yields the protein CASSSGQLLSSGNTIYF.

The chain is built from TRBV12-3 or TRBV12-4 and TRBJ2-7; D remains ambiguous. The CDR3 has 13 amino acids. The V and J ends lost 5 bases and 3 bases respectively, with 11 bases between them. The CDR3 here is CASSGPPHYEQYF. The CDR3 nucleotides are TGTGCCAGCAGTGGCCCCCCACACTACGAGCAGTACTTC.

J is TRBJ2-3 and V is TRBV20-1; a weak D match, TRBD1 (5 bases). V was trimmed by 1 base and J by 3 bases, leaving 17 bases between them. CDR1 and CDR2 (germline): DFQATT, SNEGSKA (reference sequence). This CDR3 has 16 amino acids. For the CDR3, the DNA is TGCAGTGCTAGAGCCCCTCATGGTAAGGGGACAGATACGCAGTATTTT. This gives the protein CSARAPHGKGTDTQYF.

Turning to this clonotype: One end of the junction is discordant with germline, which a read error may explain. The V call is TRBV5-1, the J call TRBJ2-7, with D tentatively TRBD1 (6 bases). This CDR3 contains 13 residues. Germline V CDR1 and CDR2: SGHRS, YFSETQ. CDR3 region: CASTSEGHPRPFF. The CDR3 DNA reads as TGCGCCAGCACCAGTGAGGGACACCCGAGACCTTTCTTC.